The present TCR beta chain was sequenced within a study of T cells after yellow fever vaccination. Study-level background: Low-cell-number fractions were prepared with SMART-Seq v4 Ultra Low Input.

Study-level findings and limits: Abundant clonotypes from the bulk population could contaminate FACS-sorted repertoires. A faster peak, day 5 versus 15, was reached by the weaker secondary response.

The CDR3 runs to 15 residues. The V gene's germline CDR1 is KGHSH and CDR2 LQKENI. The V end lost 3 bases, the J end lost 7 bases, and 18 bases lay between the germline ends. Details on this clonotype: Its antigen remains unknown.

The 5'RACE template-switching step produced TCR cDNA and added a universal primer site and UMIs. TCRdb used MiXCR to reprocess the 5' RACE reads, holding one entry per CDR3 protein. The sample yields hundreds of thousands of distinct CDR3 sequences, roughly 3.9% seen once. The sample in question was PBMCs, obtained 5 days after the yellow fever booster vaccination. The chain couples TRBV18 to TRBJ1-1, with D possibly TRBD1 on 6 matching bases. The sequence was obtained from a man between 18 and 29 years old who received the YFV17D yellow fever vaccine. Here the CDR3 DNA reads TGTGCCAGCTCACCCCCCTGGGGGGGCTCGGGTGAAGCTTTCTTT. This sequence encodes CASSPPWGGSGEAFF.